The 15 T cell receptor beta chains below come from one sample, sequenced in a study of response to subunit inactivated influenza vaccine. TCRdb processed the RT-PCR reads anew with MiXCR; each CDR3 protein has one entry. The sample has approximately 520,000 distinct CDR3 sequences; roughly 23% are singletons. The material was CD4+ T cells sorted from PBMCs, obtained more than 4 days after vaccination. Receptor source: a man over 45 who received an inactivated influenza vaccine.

The CDR3 DNA is TGTGCCAGCAGGCTACAGGGGGAGGGTGATACGCAGTATTTT. It translates to CASRLQGEGDTQYF. The chain carries TRBV5-6 and TRBJ2-3, with a weak D call TRBD1 (8 bases). The CDR3 is 14 amino acids. CDR1 is SGHDT, CDR2 YYEEEE, per germline. Trimming cost V 5 bases and J 6 bases, with 16 bases left between them.

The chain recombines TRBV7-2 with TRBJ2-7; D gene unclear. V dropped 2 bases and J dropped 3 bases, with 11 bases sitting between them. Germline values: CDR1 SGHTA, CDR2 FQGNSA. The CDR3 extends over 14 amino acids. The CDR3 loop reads CASSLYRKDYEQYF. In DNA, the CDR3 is TGTGCCAGCAGCTTATACCGGAAGGACTACGAGCAGTACTTC.

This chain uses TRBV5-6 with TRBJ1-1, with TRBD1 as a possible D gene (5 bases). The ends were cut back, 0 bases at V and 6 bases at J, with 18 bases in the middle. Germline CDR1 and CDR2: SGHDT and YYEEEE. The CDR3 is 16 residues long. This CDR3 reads CASSLGAGTLRAEAFF. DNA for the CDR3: TGTGCCAGCAGCTTGGGGGCAGGCACTCTCAGGGCTGAAGCTTTCTTT.

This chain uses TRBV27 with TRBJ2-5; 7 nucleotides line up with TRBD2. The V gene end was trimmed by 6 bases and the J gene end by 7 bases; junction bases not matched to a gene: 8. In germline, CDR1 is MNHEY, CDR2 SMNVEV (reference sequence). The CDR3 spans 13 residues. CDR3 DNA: TGTGCCAGCAGAAGTGAAGGACTAGGGACCCAGTACTTC. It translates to CASRSEGLGTQYF.

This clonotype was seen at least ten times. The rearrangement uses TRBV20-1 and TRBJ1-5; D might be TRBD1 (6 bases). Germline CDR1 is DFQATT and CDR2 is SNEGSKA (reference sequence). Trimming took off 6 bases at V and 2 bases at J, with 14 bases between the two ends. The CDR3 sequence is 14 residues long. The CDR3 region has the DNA TGCAGTGCCCTCCCGGGGGCGGGCAATCAGCCCCAGCATTTT. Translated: CSALPGAGNQPQHF.

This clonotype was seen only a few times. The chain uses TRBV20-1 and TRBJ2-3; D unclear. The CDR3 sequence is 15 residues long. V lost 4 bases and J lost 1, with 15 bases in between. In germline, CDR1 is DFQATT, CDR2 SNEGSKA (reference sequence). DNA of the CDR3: TGCAGTGCTACCACCCTCACTTGGGGCACAGATACGCAGTATTTT. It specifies CSATTLTWGTDTQYF.

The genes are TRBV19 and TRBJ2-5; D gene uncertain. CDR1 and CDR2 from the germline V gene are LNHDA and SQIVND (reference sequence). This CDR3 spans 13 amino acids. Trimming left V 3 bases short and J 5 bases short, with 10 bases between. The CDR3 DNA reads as TGTGCCAGTAGTATGAGAGTTCAGGAGACCCAGTACTTC. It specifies CASSMRVQETQYF.

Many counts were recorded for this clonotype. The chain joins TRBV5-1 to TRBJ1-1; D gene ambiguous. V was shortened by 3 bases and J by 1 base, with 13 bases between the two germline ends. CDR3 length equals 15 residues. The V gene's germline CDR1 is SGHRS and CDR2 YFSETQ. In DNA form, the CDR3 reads TGCGCCAGCAGCTCCAACACAATCGGGAACACTGAAGCTTTCTTT. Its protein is CASSSNTIGNTEAFF.

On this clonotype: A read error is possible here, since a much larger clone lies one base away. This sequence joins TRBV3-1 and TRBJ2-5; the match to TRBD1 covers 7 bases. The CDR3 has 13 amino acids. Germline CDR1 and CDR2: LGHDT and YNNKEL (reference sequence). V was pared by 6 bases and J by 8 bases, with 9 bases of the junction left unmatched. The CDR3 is CASSRDSLSTQYF. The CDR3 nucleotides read TGTGCCAGCAGTCGGGACAGCTTGTCCACCCAGTACTTC.

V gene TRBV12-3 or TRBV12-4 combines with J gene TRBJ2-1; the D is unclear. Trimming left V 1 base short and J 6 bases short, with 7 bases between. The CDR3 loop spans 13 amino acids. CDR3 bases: TGTGCCAGCAGTTTAGGGGAATTCAATGAGCAGTTCTTC. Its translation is CASSLGEFNEQFF.

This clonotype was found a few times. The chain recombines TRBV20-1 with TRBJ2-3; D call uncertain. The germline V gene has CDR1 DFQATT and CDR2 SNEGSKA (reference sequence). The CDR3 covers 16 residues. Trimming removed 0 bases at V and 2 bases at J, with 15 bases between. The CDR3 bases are TGCAGTGCTAGAGATACCAGGTCATGGGTCACAGATACGCAGTATTTT. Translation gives CSARDTRSWVTDTQYF.

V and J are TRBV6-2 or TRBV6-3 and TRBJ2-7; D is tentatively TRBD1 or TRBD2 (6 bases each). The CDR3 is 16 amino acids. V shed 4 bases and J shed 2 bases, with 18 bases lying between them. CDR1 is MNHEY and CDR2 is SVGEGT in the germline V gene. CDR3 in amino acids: CASSSPGDLTPYEQYF. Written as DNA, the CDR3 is TGTGCCAGCAGTTCCCCAGGGGACTTAACGCCCTACGAGCAGTACTTC.

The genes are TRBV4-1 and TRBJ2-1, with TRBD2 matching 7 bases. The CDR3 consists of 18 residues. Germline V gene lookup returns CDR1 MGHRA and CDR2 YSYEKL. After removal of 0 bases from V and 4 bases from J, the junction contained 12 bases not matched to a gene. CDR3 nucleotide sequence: TGCGCCAGCAGCCAAGATCCCCCGGGACTAAGAAAGTACAATGAGCAGTTCTTC. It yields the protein CASSQDPPGLRKYNEQFF.

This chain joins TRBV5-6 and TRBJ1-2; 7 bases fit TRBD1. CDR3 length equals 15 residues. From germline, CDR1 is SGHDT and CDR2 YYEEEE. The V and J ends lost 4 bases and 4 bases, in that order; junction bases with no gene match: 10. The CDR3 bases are TGTGCCAGCAGCCTCCGACAGGGAACGGGCTATGGCTACACCTTC. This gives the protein CASSLRQGTGYGYTF.

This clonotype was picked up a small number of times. The chain's CDR3 is CSVAVSGPSNQPQHF. The CDR3 nucleotides read TGCAGCGTTGCGGTTTCGGGGCCTAGCAATCAGCCCCAGCATTTT. The genes are TRBV29-1 and TRBJ1-5; maybe TRBD1 (5 bases). This CDR3 comprises 15 residues. Trimming left V 4 bases short and J 0 bases short, with 13 bases between. Germline CDR1 reads SQVTM; CDR2 reads ANQGSEA.